This T cell receptor beta chain is drawn from a study of Ad26.COV2.S vaccination and SARS-CoV-2 variants. Study-wide context: This donor came from the COV1001 trial of Ad26.COV2.S. The study gave Ad26.COV2.S intramuscularly, once or twice 56 days apart.

Treatment described: around 19 received Ad26.COV2.S at low or high dose, single or two shots; 5 received placebo; per-sample allocation not given. Vaccine and placebo recipients were sampled on day 63 after the first injection. Assay: immunoSEQ multiplex PCR; the TCRdb copy retains only in-frame clones and omits some. The sample shows roughly 680,000 clones, 89% of them seen only once. The sequence was collected from a person between 18 and 60 years old who received the Ad26.COV2.S COVID-19 vaccine or a placebo. Specimen: peripheral blood, collected in a trial of Ad26.COV2.S vaccine versus placebo.

The CDR3 loop reads CASSFFWGYSNQPQHF. CDR3 coding DNA: TGTGCCAGCAGTTTCTTTTGGGGGTATAGCAATCAGCCCCAGCATTTT. J is TRBJ1-5 and V is TRBV6-2 or TRBV6-3; D possibly corresponds to TRBD1 (5 bases). This CDR3 region has 16 residues. Deletions cut 4 bases from V and 0 bases from J, with 13 bases between. Germline assignment: CDR1 MNHEY and CDR2 SVGEGT.